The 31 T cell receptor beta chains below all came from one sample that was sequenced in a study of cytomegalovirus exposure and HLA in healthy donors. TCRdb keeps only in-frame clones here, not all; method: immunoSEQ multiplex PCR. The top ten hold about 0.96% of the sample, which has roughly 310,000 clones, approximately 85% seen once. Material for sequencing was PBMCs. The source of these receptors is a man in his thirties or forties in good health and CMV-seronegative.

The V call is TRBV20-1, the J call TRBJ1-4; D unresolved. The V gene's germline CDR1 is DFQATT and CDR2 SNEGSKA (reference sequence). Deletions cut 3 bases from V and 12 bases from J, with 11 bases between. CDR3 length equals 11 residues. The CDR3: CSASVSSQLFF. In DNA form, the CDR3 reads TGCAGTGCTAGTGTCAGTTCGCAACTGTTTTTT.

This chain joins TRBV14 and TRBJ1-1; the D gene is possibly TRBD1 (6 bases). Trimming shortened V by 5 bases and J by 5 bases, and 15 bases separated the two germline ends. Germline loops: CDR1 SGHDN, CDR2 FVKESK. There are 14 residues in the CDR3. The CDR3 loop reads CASSYNRDGTEAFF. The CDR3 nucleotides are TGTGCCAGCAGCTATAACAGGGATGGGACTGAAGCTTTCTTT.

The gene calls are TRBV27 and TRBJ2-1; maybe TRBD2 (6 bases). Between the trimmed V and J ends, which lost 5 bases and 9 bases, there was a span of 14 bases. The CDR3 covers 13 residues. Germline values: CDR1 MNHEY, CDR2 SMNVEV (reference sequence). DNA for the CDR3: TGTGCCAGCAGTCCTACTAGCTTTGTTGAGCAGTTCTTC. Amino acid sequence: CASSPTSFVEQFF.

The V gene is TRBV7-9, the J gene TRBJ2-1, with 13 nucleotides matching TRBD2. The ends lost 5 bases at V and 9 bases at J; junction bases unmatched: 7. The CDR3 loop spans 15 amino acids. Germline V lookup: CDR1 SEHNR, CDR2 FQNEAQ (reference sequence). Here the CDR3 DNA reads TGTGCCAGCAGCCTACTAGCGGGGGGGCTCAGTGAGCAGTTCTTC. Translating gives CASSLLAGGLSEQFF.

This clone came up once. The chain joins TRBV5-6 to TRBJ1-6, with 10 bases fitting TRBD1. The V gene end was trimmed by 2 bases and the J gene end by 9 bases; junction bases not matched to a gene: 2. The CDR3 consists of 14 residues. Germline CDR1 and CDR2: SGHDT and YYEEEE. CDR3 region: CASSFGQGGSPLHF. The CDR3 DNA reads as TGTGCCAGCAGCTTTGGACAGGGGGGTTCACCCCTCCACTTT.

The CDR3 bases are TGTGCCAGCAGCCCGCGACAGTTGAACTCTGGAAACACCATATATTTT. It is translated as CASSPRQLNSGNTIYF. The chain couples TRBV7-2 to TRBJ1-3, with D possibly matching TRBD1 (5 bases). From germline, CDR1 is SGHTA and CDR2 FQGNSA. V lost 5 bases to trimming and J lost 0 bases, with 14 bases between them. The CDR3 consists of 16 residues.

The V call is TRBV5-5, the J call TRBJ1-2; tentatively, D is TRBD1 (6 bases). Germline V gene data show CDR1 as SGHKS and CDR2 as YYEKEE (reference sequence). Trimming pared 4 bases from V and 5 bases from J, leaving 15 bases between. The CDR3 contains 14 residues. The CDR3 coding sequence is TGTGCCAGCAGCGCTATTCCAGGGGATTATGGCTACACCTTC. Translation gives CASSAIPGDYGYTF.

The CDR3 coding sequence is TGTGCCAGCAGTTTACAGGGACAGGGTATGGGGGAGCAGTACTTC. Translating it yields CASSLQGQGMGEQYF. The V call is TRBV27, the J call TRBJ2-7; 9 bases line up with TRBD1. Per the germline V gene, CDR1 is MNHEY and CDR2 is SMNVEV (reference sequence). Germline trimming cut 2 bases from V and 7 bases from J; bases unmatched to any gene: 9. The CDR3 totals 15 residues.

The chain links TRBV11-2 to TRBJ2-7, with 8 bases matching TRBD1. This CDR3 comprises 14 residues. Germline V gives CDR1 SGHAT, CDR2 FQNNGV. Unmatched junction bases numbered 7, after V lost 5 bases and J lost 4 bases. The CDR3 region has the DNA TGTGCCAGCAGCAATTGGACAGGGAAATACGAGCAGTACTTC. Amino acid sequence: CASSNWTGKYEQYF.

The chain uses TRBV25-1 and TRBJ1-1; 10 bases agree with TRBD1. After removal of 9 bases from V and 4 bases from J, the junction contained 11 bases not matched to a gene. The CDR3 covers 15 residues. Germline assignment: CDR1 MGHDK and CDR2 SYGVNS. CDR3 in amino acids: CASATRQGASTEAFF. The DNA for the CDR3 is TGTGCCAGTGCCACCCGACAGGGGGCGAGCACTGAAGCTTTCTTT.

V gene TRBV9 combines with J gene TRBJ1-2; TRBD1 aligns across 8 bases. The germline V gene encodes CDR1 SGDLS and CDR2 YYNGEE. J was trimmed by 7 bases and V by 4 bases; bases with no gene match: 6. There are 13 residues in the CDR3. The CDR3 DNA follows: TGTGCCAGCAGCCCAGGGGGCGGCATTGGCTACACCTTC. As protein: CASSPGGGIGYTF. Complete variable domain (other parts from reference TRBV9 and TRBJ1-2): DSGVTQTPKHLITATGQRVTLRCSPRSGDLSVYWYQQSLDQGLQFLIQYYNGEERAKGNILERFSAQQFPDLHSELNLSSLELGDSALYFCASSPGGGIGYTFGSGTRLTVV.

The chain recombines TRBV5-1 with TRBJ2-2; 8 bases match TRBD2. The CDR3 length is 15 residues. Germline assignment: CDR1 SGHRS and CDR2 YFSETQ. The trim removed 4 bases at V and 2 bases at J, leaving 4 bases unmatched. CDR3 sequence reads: CASSRRGANTGELFF. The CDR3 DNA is TGCGCCAGCAGCCGGCGGGGGGCTAACACCGGGGAGCTGTTTTTT.

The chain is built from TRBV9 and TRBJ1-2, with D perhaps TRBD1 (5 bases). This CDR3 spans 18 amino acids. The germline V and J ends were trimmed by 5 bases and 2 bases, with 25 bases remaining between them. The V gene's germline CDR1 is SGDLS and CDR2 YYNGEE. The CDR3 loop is CASSFHPTVFPWNYGYTF. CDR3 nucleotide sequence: TGTGCCAGCAGTTTTCATCCGACAGTGTTCCCTTGGAACTATGGCTACACCTTC.

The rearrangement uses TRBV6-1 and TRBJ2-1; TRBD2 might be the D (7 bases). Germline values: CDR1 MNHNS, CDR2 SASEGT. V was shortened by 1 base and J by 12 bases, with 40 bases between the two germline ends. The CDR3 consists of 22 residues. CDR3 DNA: TGTGCCAGCAGTGAAGAACGCGGGTGCGGATGGGCCGTGGGGGGGGCCCTGTGTCCGCAGTTCTTC. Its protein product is CASSEERGCGWAVGGALCPQFF.

CDR3 protein: CASSLGPTGTGGGETQYF. CDR3 in DNA: TGTGCCAGCAGCTTGGGGCCAACCGGGACAGGGGGCGGTGAGACCCAGTACTTC. The chain is built from TRBV5-6 and TRBJ2-5, with 12 bases matching TRBD1. This CDR3 contains 18 residues. Trimming took 0 bases from V and 5 from J; bases not matched to a gene: 11. Looked up from germline, CDR1 is SGHDT and CDR2 is YYEEEE.

CDR3 sequence (DNA): TGTGCCAGCAGCCGGGACTATACCTACAATGAGCAGTTCTTC. Its translation is CASSRDYTYNEQFF. This chain connects TRBV14 to TRBJ2-1, with TRBD2 matching 7 bases. CDR1 and CDR2 (germline): SGHDN, FVKESK. The CDR3 spans 14 residues. V was clipped by 4 bases and J by 2 bases; unmatched bases: 2. Full variable domain (missing parts from reference TRBV14 and TRBJ2-1): EAGVTQFPSHSVIEKGQTVTLRCDPISGHDNLYWYRRVMGKEIKFLLHFVKESKQDESGMPNNRFLAERTGGTYSTLKVQPAELEDSGVYFCASSRDYTYNEQFFGPGTRLTVL.

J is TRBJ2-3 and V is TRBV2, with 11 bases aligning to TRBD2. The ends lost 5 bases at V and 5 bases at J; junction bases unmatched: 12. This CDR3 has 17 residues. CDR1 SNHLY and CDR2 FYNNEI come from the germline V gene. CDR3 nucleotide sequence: TGTGCCAGCAGTCCGCGCCCCCTAGCGGGGGGAATAGATACGCAGTATTTT. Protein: CASSPRPLAGGIDTQYF.

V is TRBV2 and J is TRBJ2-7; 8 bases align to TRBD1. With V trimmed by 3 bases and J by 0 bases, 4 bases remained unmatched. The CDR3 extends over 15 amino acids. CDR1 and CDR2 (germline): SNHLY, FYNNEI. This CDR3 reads CASSDPGQVSYEQYF. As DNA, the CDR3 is TGTGCCAGCAGTGACCCGGGACAGGTCTCCTACGAGCAGTACTTC.

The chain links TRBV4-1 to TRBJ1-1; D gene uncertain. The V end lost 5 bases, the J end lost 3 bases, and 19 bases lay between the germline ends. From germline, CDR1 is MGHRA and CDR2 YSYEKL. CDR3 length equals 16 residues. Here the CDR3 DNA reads TGCGCCAGCAGCGAAGGGTCCCGCGTTTCGTACACTGAAGCTTTCTTT. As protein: CASSEGSRVSYTEAFF.

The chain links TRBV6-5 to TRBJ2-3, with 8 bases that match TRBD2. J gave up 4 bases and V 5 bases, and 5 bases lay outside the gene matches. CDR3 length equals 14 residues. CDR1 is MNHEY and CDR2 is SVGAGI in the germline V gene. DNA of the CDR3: TGTGCCAGCAGTAAACGCGGGGGGCCAGATACGCAGTATTTT. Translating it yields CASSKRGGPDTQYF.

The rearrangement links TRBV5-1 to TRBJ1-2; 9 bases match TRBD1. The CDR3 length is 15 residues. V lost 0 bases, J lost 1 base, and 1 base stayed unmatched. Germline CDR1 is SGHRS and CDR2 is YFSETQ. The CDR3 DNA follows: TGCGCCAGCAGCTTGGGGGACAGGGTTAACTATGGCTACACCTTC. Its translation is CASSLGDRVNYGYTF. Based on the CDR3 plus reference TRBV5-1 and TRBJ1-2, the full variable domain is KAGVTQTPRYLIKTRGQQVTLSCSPISGHRSVSWYQQTPGQGLQFLFEYFSETQRNKGNFPGRFSGRQFSNSRSEMNVSTLELGDSALYLCASSLGDRVNYGYTFGSGTRLTVV.

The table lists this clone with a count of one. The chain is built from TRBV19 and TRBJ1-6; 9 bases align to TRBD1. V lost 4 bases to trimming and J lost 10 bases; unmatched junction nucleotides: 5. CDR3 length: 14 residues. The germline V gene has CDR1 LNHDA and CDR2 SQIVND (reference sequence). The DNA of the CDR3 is TGTGCCAGTAGTAGCCGGACAGGGGAGTCACCCCTCCACTTT. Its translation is CASSSRTGESPLHF.

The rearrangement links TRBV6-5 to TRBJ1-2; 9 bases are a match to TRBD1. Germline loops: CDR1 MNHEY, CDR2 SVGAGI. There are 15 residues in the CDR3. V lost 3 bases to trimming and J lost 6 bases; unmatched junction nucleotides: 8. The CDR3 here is CASSYGIQGADGYTF. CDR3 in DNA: TGTGCCAGCAGTTATGGAATACAGGGGGCTGATGGCTACACCTTC.

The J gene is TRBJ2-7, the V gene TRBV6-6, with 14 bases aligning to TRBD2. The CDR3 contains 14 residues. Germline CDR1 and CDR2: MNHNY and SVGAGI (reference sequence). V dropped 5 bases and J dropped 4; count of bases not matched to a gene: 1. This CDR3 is CASSGTSGGYEQYF. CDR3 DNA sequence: TGTGCCAGCAGTGGGACTAGCGGGGGTTACGAGCAGTACTTC.

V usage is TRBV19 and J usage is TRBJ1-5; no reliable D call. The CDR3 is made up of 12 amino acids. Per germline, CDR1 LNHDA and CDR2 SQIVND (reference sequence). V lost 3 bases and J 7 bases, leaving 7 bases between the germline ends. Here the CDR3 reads CASSISLQPQHF. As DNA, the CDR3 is TGTGCCAGTAGTATCTCTCTCCAGCCCCAGCATTTT.

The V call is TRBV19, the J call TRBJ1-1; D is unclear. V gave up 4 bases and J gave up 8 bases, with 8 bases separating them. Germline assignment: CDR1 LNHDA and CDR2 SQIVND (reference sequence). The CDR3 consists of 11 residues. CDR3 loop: CASSTEREAFF. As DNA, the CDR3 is TGTGCCAGTAGTACTGAGAGGGAAGCTTTCTTT.

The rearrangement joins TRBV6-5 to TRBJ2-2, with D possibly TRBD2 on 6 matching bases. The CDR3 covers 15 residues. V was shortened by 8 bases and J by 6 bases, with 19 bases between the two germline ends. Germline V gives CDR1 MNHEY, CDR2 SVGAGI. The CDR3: CASQYVAGSAGELFF. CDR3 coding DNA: TGTGCCAGCCAGTACGTGGCGGGATCGGCCGGGGAGCTGTTTTTT.

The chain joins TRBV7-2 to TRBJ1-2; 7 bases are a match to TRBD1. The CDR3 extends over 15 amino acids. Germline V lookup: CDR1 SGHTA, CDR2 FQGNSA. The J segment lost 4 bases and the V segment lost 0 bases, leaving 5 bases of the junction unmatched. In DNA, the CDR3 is TGTGCCAGCAGCTTAGCGCAGGGGGGTATCTATGGCTACACCTTC. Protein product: CASSLAQGGIYGYTF.

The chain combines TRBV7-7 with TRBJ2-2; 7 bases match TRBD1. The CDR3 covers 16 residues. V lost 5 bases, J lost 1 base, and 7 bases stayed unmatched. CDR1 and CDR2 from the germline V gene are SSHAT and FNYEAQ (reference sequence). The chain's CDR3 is CASSPGTEMNTGELFF. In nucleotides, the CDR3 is TGTGCCAGCAGCCCGGGGACAGAGATGAACACCGGGGAGCTGTTTTTT.

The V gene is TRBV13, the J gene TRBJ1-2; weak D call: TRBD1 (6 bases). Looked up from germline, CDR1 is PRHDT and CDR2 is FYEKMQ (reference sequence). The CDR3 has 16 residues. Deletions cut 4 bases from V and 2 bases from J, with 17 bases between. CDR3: CASSSRGGSRNYGYTF. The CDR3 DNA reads TGTGCCAGCAGCTCAAGGGGGGGCAGTCGAAACTATGGCTACACCTTC.

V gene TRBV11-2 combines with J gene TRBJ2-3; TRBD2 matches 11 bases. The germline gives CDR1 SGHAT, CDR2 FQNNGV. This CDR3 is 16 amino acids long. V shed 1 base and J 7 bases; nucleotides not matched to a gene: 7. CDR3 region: CASSLGLLAGGYTQYF. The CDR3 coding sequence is TGTGCCAGCAGCTTAGGCCTCCTAGCGGGGGGTTATACGCAGTATTTT.